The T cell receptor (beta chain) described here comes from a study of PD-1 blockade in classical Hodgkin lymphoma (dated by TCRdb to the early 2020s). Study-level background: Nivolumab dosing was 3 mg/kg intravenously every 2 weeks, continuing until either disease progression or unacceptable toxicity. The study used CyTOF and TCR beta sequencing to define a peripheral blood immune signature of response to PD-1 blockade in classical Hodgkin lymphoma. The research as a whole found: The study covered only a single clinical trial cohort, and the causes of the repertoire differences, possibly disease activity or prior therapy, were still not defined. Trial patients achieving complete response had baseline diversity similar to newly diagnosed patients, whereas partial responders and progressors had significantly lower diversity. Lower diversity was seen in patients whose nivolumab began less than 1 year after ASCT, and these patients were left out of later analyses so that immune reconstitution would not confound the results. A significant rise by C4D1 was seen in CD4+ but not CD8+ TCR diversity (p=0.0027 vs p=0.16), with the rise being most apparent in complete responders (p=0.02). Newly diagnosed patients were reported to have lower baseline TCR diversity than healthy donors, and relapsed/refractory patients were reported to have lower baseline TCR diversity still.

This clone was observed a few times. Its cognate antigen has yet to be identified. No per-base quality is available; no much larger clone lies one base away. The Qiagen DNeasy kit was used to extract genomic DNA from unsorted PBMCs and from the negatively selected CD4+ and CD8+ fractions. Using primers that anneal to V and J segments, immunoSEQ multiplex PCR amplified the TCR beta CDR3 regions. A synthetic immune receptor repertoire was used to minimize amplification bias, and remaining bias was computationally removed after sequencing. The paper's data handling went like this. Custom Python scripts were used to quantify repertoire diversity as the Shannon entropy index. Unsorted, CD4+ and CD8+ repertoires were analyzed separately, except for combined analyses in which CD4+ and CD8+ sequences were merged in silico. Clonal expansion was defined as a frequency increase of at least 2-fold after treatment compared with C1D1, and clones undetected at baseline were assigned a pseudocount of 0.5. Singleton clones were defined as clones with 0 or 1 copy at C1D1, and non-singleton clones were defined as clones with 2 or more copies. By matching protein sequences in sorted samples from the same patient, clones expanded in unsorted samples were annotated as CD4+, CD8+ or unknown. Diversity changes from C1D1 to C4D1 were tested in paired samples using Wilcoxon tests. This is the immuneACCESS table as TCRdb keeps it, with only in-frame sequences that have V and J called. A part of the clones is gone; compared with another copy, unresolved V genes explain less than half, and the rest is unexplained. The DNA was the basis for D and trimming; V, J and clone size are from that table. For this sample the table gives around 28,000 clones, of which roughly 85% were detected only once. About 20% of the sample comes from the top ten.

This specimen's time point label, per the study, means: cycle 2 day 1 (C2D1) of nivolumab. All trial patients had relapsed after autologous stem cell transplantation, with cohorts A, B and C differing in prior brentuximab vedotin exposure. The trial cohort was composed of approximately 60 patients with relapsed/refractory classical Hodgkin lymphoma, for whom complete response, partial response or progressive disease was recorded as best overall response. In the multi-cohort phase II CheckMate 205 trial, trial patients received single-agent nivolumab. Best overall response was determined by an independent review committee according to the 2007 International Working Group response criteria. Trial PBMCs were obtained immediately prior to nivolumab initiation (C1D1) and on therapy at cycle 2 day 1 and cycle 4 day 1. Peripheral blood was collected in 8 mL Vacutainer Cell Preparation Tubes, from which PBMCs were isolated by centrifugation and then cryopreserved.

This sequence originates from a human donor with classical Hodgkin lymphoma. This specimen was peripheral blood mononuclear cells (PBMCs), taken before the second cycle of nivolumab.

The CDR3: CASSDTFGGASQPQHF. Read as DNA, the sequence is TGTGCCAGTAGTGACACCTTTGGGGGGGCCAGTCAGCCCCAGCATTTT. The chain couples TRBV19 to TRBJ1-5; 6 matching bases give a weak D call of TRBD1. From the cysteine through the phenylalanine, the CDR3 covers 16 amino acids. The entry retains the CDR3 DNA only, 48 bases that are in frame from base 1. The germline V gene (reference sequence) gives CDR1 as LNHDA and CDR2 as SQIVND. Deletion took 5 bases off V and 6 bases off J, with a span of 20 bases between the germline ends.